Listed below are T cell receptor beta chains from one sample, sequenced in a study of OX40 agonist ivuxolimab in advanced cancers. Assay: immunoSEQ multiplex PCR; the TCRdb copy retains only in-frame clones and omits some. This table has roughly 43,000 clones, about 90% appearing once. The sequenced sample was CD4+ or CD8+ T cells sorted from blood, obtained in a trial of the OX40 agonist ivuxolimab. These receptors were taken from an adult with an advanced solid tumor such as melanoma, head and neck, liver or kidney cancer. Both conserved end residues are part of each CDR3. D genes are given only for firm matches. Where a row states a size, it is once, few, many or the class of an expanded clone; other rows omit it.

D: .; size: .; V: TRBV7-2; J: TRBJ1-2; DNA: TGTGCCAGCAGCTTAGGGGGCCAGGAAGGCTACACCTTC; CDR3: CASSLGGQEGYTF
D: TRBD1; size: .; V: TRBV19; J: TRBJ1-5; DNA: TGTGCCAGTACCGTGACAGGGGGCAATCAGCCCCAGCATTTT; CDR3: CASTVTGGNQPQHF
D: TRBD2; size: once; V: TRBV6-1; J: TRBJ2-1; DNA: TGTGCCAGCAGTGAAACAAGCGGGAGTTTATCCAATGAGCAGTTCTTC; CDR3: CASSETSGSLSNEQFF
D: TRBD2; size: few; V: TRBV5-1; J: TRBJ2-7; DNA: TGCGCCAGCAGCTTGGCGGCGGGAGTTCCCTACGAGCAGTACTTC; CDR3: CASSLAAGVPYEQYF
D: .; size: .; V: TRBV21-1; J: TRBJ1-1; DNA: TGTGCCAGCAGCCAAACGGGACTCCCGAACACTGAAGCTTTCTTT; CDR3: CASSQTGLPNTEAFF
D: .; size: few; V: TRBV6-1; J: TRBJ2-7; DNA: TGTGCCAGCAGTTACTCTCAGTACTTC; CDR3: CASSYSQYF
D: .; size: .; V: TRBV30; J: TRBJ1-1; DNA: TGTGCCTGGAGTGGGGGGGCAGTGTTGGGCACTGAAGCTTTCTTT; CDR3: CAWSGGAVLGTEAFF
D: TRBD1; size: .; V: TRBV5-1; J: TRBJ1-5; DNA: TGCGCCAGCAGCTTGCAGGGGGTAGACAATCAGCCCCAGCATTTT; CDR3: CASSLQGVDNQPQHF
D: .; size: .; V: TRBV7-2; J: TRBJ2-3; DNA: TGTGCCAGCAGCTTGGACAGTCTTCTACTACCCACAGATACGCAGTATTTT; CDR3: CASSLDSLLLPTDTQYF
D: .; size: .; V: TRBV18; J: TRBJ2-1; DNA: TGTGCCAGCTCACCTCAAGTCAATGAGCAGTTCTTC; CDR3: CASSPQVNEQFF
D: TRBD2; size: .; V: TRBV19; J: TRBJ2-3; DNA: TGTGCCAGTAGTATTCTGGTGGGGGGGAACACAGATACGCAGTATTTT; CDR3: CASSILVGGNTDTQYF
D: TRBD2; size: few; V: TRBV11-2; J: TRBJ2-1; DNA: TGTGCCAGCAGCTCCCCTAGCGGGGGGGCCGGGAATGAGCAGTTCTTC; CDR3: CASSSPSGGAGNEQFF
D: TRBD2; size: .; V: TRBV4-1; J: TRBJ2-1; DNA: TGCGCCAGCAGCCCTACGGGGGGAAGGCCCACCTACAATGAGCAGTTCTTC; CDR3: CASSPTGGRPTYNEQFF
D: .; size: .; V: TRBV6-1; J: TRBJ1-5; DNA: TGTGCCAGCAGCCTCAGGGAAAAACAGCCCCAGCATTTT; CDR3: CASSLREKQPQHF
D: .; size: .; V: TRBV7-8; J: TRBJ2-1; DNA: TGTGCCAGCAGCTCGAGGATCAACCGGGCCTACAATGAGCAGTTCTTC; CDR3: CASSSRINRAYNEQFF
D: .; size: once; V: TRBV7-9; J: TRBJ2-5; DNA: TGTGCCAGCAGCCTAGGCGTCGTGCAAGAGACCCAGTACTTC; CDR3: CASSLGVVQETQYF
D: .; size: .; V: TRBV21-1; J: TRBJ2-7; DNA: TGTGCCAGCAGCAATCAGGGGGCCTACGAGCAGTACTTC; CDR3: CASSNQGAYEQYF
D: .; size: .; V: TRBV18; J: TRBJ1-4; DNA: TGTGCCAGCTCCGAACGGGGGCAGGTTAATGAAAAACTGTTTTTT; CDR3: CASSERGQVNEKLFF
D: TRBD2; size: few; V: TRBV30; J: TRBJ2-7; DNA: TGTGCCTGGACGGGAGGGGCCTACGAGCAGTACTTC; CDR3: CAWTGGAYEQYF
D: .; size: .; V: TRBV4-1; J: TRBJ2-3; DNA: TGCGCCAGCAGCGAAAAGGCTTCAGATACGCAGTATTTT; CDR3: CASSEKASDTQYF
D: TRBD2; size: .; V: TRBV6-6; J: TRBJ2-7; DNA: TGTGCCAGCATCTCCCTGGCTAGCGGTCCCTACGAGCAGTACTTC; CDR3: CASISLASGPYEQYF
D: .; size: .; V: TRBV11-2; J: TRBJ2-5; DNA: TGTGCCAGCAGCACGAGTAGCGGTCAAGAGACCCAGTACTTC; CDR3: CASSTSSGQETQYF
D: .; size: .; V: TRBV7-9; J: TRBJ1-1; DNA: TGTGCCAGCAGCCCGGCCCGGGGTACTGAAGCTTTCTTT; CDR3: CASSPARGTEAFF
D: TRBD2; size: .; V: TRBV6-6; J: TRBJ2-1; DNA: TGTGCCAGCAGTTACGAAGTAGCGGGGCACAATGAGCAGTTCTTC; CDR3: CASSYEVAGHNEQFF
D: .; size: .; V: TRBV10-3; J: TRBJ2-5; DNA: TGTGCCATCAGCCAGGACAGGGAGGGTGAGCAGTACTTC; CDR3: CAISQDREGEQYF
D: .; size: .; V: TRBV5-1; J: TRBJ1-4; DNA: TGCGCCAGCAGCAGGGGTGGGACTAATGAAAAACTGTTTTTT; CDR3: CASSRGGTNEKLFF
D: .; size: few; V: TRBV11-2; J: TRBJ1-2; DNA: TGTGCCAGCAGCTTCAGCCATTCTAACTATGGCTACACCTTC; CDR3: CASSFSHSNYGYTF
D: .; size: .; V: TRBV7-2; J: TRBJ2-7; DNA: TGTGCCAGCAGCTTAGGGGAACGAGCAGGGATCCACTACTTC; CDR3: CASSLGERAGIHYF
D: TRBD2; size: .; V: TRBV5-1; J: TRBJ2-1; DNA: TGCGCCAGCAGCTTGGGTTCTAGCGGCTACAATGAGCAGTTCTTC; CDR3: CASSLGSSGYNEQFF
D: .; size: .; V: TRBV14; J: TRBJ1-3; DNA: TGTGCCAGCAGCCTTTGGCCAGGTGGAAACACCATATATTTT; CDR3: CASSLWPGGNTIYF
D: .; size: .; V: TRBV5-1; J: TRBJ1-1; DNA: TGCGCCAGCAGCTTGGGGACGACAGGCCTGAACACTGAAGCTTTCTTT; CDR3: CASSLGTTGLNTEAFF
D: TRBD2; size: .; V: TRBV28; J: TRBJ2-7; DNA: TGTGCCAGCAGTTTTAGCGGGAGAACCTCCTACGAGCAGTACTTC; CDR3: CASSFSGRTSYEQYF
D: .; size: .; V: TRBV30; J: TRBJ1-2; DNA: TGTGCCTCGGAGGGCTACACCTTC; CDR3: CASEGYTF
D: .; size: .; V: TRBV7-9; J: TRBJ2-1; DNA: TGTGCCAGCAGCTCACTACAGGGAAAAAACTCCTACAATGAGCAGTTCTTC; CDR3: CASSSLQGKNSYNEQFF
D: .; size: .; V: TRBV18; J: TRBJ1-3; DNA: TGTGCCAGCTCACCGGAGACAGCGAACTCTGGAAACACCATATATTTT; CDR3: CASSPETANSGNTIYF
D: .; size: .; V: TRBV4-1; J: TRBJ2-3; DNA: TGCGCCAGCAGTTTGCAGCGCCAGATAGAATTCACAGATACGCAGTATTTT; CDR3: CASSLQRQIEFTDTQYF
D: .; size: .; V: TRBV19; J: TRBJ2-3; DNA: TGTGCCAGTAGTAAGTGGGGGAACACAGATACGCAGTATTTT; CDR3: CASSKWGNTDTQYF
D: .; size: once; V: TRBV19; J: TRBJ1-4; DNA: TGTGCCAGTAACAATCCCCTCCGGGGGCCTAATGAAAAACTGTTTTTT; CDR3: CASNNPLRGPNEKLFF
D: TRBD2; size: once; V: TRBV10-1; J: TRBJ2-2; DNA: TGCGCCAGCAGTGAGGGGGGACTAGCGGGACGTGCCGGGGAGCTGTTTTTT; CDR3: CASSEGGLAGRAGELFF
D: TRBD1; size: .; V: TRBV10-3; J: TRBJ1-6; DNA: TGTGCCAGCTCGAGCGGGACAGGGGGCGCGTCTAATTCACCCCTCCACTTT; CDR3: CASSSGTGGASNSPLHF
D: .; size: .; V: TRBV18; J: TRBJ2-1; DNA: TGTGCCAGCTCCCCACGTAGGACAAATGAGCAGTTCTTC; CDR3: CASSPRRTNEQFF
D: .; size: few; V: TRBV4-2; J: TRBJ2-3; DNA: TGTGCCAGCAGCCACGAGGGACAAGTCACAGATACGCAGTATTTT; CDR3: CASSHEGQVTDTQYF
D: .; size: .; V: TRBV28; J: TRBJ1-6; DNA: TGTGCCAGCAGTCCCGGGGGCTTGAATTCACCCCTCCACTTT; CDR3: CASSPGGLNSPLHF
D: TRBD1; size: once; V: TRBV11-2; J: TRBJ2-2; DNA: TGTGCCAGCAGCCGGGACAGGGGGCGCACCGGGGAGCTGTTTTTT; CDR3: CASSRDRGRTGELFF
D: .; size: .; V: TRBV6-1; J: TRBJ2-7; DNA: TGTGCCAGCAATCGGAGCGTCCAGAATCGTTACGAGCAGTACTTC; CDR3: CASNRSVQNRYEQYF
D: TRBD2; size: .; V: TRBV5-6; J: TRBJ2-1; DNA: TGTGCCAGCAGCCCCGGGACTAGCGGGGGCCGGTACAATGAGCAGTTCTTC; CDR3: CASSPGTSGGRYNEQFF
D: TRBD1; size: .; V: TRBV18; J: TRBJ2-3; DNA: TGTGCCAGCTCACCGAGCCCGGGACAGGGCACAGATACGCAGTATTTT; CDR3: CASSPSPGQGTDTQYF
D: .; size: .; V: TRBV27; J: TRBJ2-3; DNA: TGTGCCAGCAGTTTATCGGGAGATACGCAGTATTTT; CDR3: CASSLSGDTQYF
D: .; size: .; V: TRBV27; J: TRBJ1-1; DNA: TGTGCCAGCAGTTCGTACGGGGGCATGAACACTGAAGCTTTCTTT; CDR3: CASSSYGGMNTEAFF
D: .; size: .; V: TRBV9; J: TRBJ1-1; DNA: TGTGCCAGCAGCGCACAGGGGAACACTGAAGCTTTCTTT; CDR3: CASSAQGNTEAFF
D: .; size: .; V: TRBV7-3; J: TRBJ2-7; DNA: TGTGCCAGCAGCTTAGCCGGGAGCTACGAGCAGTACTTC; CDR3: CASSLAGSYEQYF
D: .; size: many; V: TRBV2; J: TRBJ2-7; DNA: TGTGCCAGCAGTGAGGGCCTCTCCCGGGCGGACGAGCAGTACTTC; CDR3: CASSEGLSRADEQYF
D: .; size: once; V: TRBV27; J: TRBJ1-5; DNA: TGTGCCAGCAGTTTACAGGGTCCCTATAGCAATCAGCCCCAGCATTTT; CDR3: CASSLQGPYSNQPQHF
D: .; size: once; V: TRBV5-1; J: TRBJ1-4; DNA: TGCGCCAGCAGCCTAGGGGTAACTAATGAAAAACTGTTTTTT; CDR3: CASSLGVTNEKLFF
D: .; size: .; V: TRBV6-5; J: TRBJ1-4; DNA: TGTGCCAGCTTTTCCCCTCCGGGCGGAAAACTGTTTTTT; CDR3: CASFSPPGGKLFF
D: .; size: .; V: TRBV4-1; J: TRBJ1-1; DNA: TGCGCCAGCAGCCAAGATAGTAGCAGAGTGAACACTGAAGCTTTCTTT; CDR3: CASSQDSSRVNTEAFF
D: .; size: once; V: TRBV19; J: TRBJ1-5; DNA: TGTGCCAGTAGTACCTCAGGGTATCGTTCGGGTCAGCCCCAGCATTTT; CDR3: CASSTSGYRSGQPQHF
D: TRBD1; size: .; V: TRBV4-3; J: TRBJ1-6; DNA: TGCGCCAGCAGCCAAGATTCAGGGGGTGATTCACCCCTCCACTTT; CDR3: CASSQDSGGDSPLHF
D: .; size: .; V: TRBV18; J: TRBJ2-7; DNA: TGTGCCAGCTCACCAGGAGAGGCCTACGAGCAGTACTTC; CDR3: CASSPGEAYEQYF